These T cell receptor beta chains were read from a single sample in a study of blood T cell repertoires in COVID-19. The table came from immunoSEQ multiplex PCR; TCRdb's copy has only in-frame clones and leaves some out. The sample records a few hundred thousand clones, 88% being singletons. The specimen sequenced was PBMCs or T cells enriched from blood (not recorded which). The receptors shown here come from a woman aged 18-30 years who had recovered from COVID-19. Each CDR3 is given with its conserved first and last residue. Each record gives: J gene, clone size, V gene, D gene, CDR3 DNA, CDR3 protein. The D gene is left open where the match is weak. Not all rows give a size; the values are once, few, many and, for expanded clones, a class.

TRBJ2-5,NA,TRBV3-1/TRBV3-2,TRBD2,TGTGCCAGCAGCACCCTAGAGCGGGGCCCAGTGTACTTC,CASSTLERGPVYF
TRBJ1-4,NA,TRBV11-2,NA,TGTGCCAGCAGCTTAGCCTATACAACTAATGAAAAACTGTTTTTT,CASSLAYTTNEKLFF
TRBJ1-1,NA,TRBV7-3,NA,TGTGCCAGCAGCCCTGACAGGTCCAGGAACACTGAAGCTTTCTTT,CASSPDRSRNTEAFF
TRBJ1-2,NA,TRBV29-1,TRBD1,TGCAGCGTTACCCCGGGACAGGGCTACTATGGCTACACCTTC,CSVTPGQGYYGYTF
TRBJ1-3,NA,TRBV6-5,TRBD1,TGTGCCAGCAGTTTAGGGACAGGGGGCTCTGGAAACACCATATATTTT,CASSLGTGGSGNTIYF
TRBJ1-1,NA,TRBV6-2/TRBV6-3,TRBD1,TGTGCCAGCAGTTCTCCGGGACAGGGGGACACTGAAGCTTTCTTT,CASSSPGQGDTEAFF
TRBJ2-7,NA,TRBV7-2,NA,TGTGCCAGCAGCTTTGTCGGCAGGTCCTCGGTAGGCGCCTACGAGCAGTACTTC,CASSFVGRSSVGAYEQYF
TRBJ2-5,NA,TRBV10-1,TRBD2,TGCGCCAGCAGTCCCTCGGGGGGCCAAGAGACCCAGTACTTC,CASSPSGGQETQYF
TRBJ1-2,NA,TRBV6-5,TRBD1,TGTGCCAGCAGAACTCCGGGACAGGGGGCGCAGGGCTACACCTTC,CASRTPGQGAQGYTF
TRBJ2-2,NA,TRBV29-1,NA,TGCAGCGTCGACGACAGGTCGAACACCGGGGAGCTGTTTTTT,CSVDDRSNTGELFF
TRBJ2-1,NA,TRBV19,NA,TGTGCCAGTAGTATAGACAGCGACCCCTACAATGAGCAGTTCTTC,CASSIDSDPYNEQFF
TRBJ1-6,NA,TRBV6-5,TRBD1,TGTGCCAGTAGGGACAGGGAATCCTATAATTCACCCCTCCACTTT,CASRDRESYNSPLHF
TRBJ2-7,NA,TRBV27,TRBD1,TGTGCCAGCAGTTTTTTATGGACAGGGGTCCACTACGAGCAGTACTTC,CASSFLWTGVHYEQYF
TRBJ2-2,NA,TRBV9,TRBD1,TGTGCCAGCAGCCTCCCGGGACAGGGAAAGAGCGGGGAGCTGTTTTTT,CASSLPGQGKSGELFF
TRBJ1-5,NA,TRBV18,NA,TGTGCCAGCTCCGAGACAGGCCAGCCCCAGCATTTT,CASSETGQPQHF
TRBJ1-1,NA,TRBV2,TRBD1,TGTGCCAGCAAATCACAGGGGGCGATAAACACTGAAGCTTTCTTT,CASKSQGAINTEAFF
TRBJ1-5,few,TRBV3-1/TRBV3-2,NA,TGTGCCAGCTCAATTGGGGGCAGGGCTCAGCCCCAGCATTTT,CASSIGGRAQPQHF
TRBJ1-1,NA,TRBV4-3,TRBD1,TGCGCCAGCAGCCCAGTTGGGACAGGGGTCAACACTGAAGCTTTCTTT,CASSPVGTGVNTEAFF
TRBJ1-5,NA,TRBV6-1,NA,TGTGCCAGCAGTGAAGGAGAAAGGGGTCAGCCCCAGCATTTT,CASSEGERGQPQHF
TRBJ1-1,many,TRBV5-1,TRBD1,TGCGCCAGCAGCTTGGCGGGGACAGGGCAGGGTGAAGCTTTCTTT,CASSLAGTGQGEAFF